These 21 T cell receptor beta chains were sequenced from one sample in a study of post-analysis software for immune sequencing data. Findings and caveats of the study: The five TRBV segments detected at higher frequency in patients than in controls included TRBV5-6, TRBV5-1 and TRBV20-1.

Their antigen targets remain unknown. Each TCR beta cDNA library carried unique molecular identifiers. TCRdb ran MiXCR on the PCR reads and lists one entry per CDR3 protein. The table shows some 700,000 distinct CDR3 sequences, with approximately 60% occurring only once. The sequencing sample was made of blood. Receptor source: a girl aged 2 to 10 with multiple sclerosis.

A few counts support this clonotype. The chain joins TRBV6-2 or TRBV6-3 to TRBJ2-5; D not resolved. The CDR3 consists of 14 residues. From germline, CDR1 is MNHEY and CDR2 SVGEGT. V was cut by 5 bases and J by 5 bases, with 15 bases left in between. The CDR3 loop reads CASSRSAERETQYF. CDR3 coding DNA: TGTGCCAGCAGTCGATCGGCCGAGAGGGAGACCCAGTACTTC.

This clonotype was seen ten or more times. The chain joins TRBV15 to TRBJ2-5, with D perhaps TRBD1 (5 bases). The CDR3 contains 14 residues. V was trimmed by 0 bases and J by 4 bases, leaving 9 bases between them. Germline V CDR1 and CDR2: LNHNV, YYDKDF (reference sequence). CDR3 loop: CATSREGRPETQYF. The CDR3 DNA reads as TGTGCCACCAGCAGAGAGGGGCGGCCAGAGACCCAGTACTTC.

The chain employs TRBV12-3 or TRBV12-4 and TRBJ2-1; 9 nucleotides align to TRBD1. V shed 4 bases, J shed 4 bases, and the junction held 8 bases outside the gene matches. The CDR3 loop spans 16 amino acids. CDR3 amino acids: CASSYPTGGRYNEQFF. The CDR3 DNA follows: TGTGCCAGCAGTTACCCGACAGGGGGTCGATACAATGAGCAGTTCTTC.

This clonotype was observed a few times. V gene TRBV20-1 combines with J gene TRBJ1-2, with 9 bases that match TRBD1. CDR1 and CDR2 from the germline V gene are DFQATT and SNEGSKA (reference sequence). The junction had 10 bases not matched to a gene; V was cut back by 1 base and J by 4 bases. This CDR3 spans 16 amino acids. The chain's CDR3 is CSARVGDRASLYGYTF. The CDR3 DNA follows: TGCAGTGCTAGAGTTGGGGACAGGGCTTCCCTCTATGGCTACACCTTC.

This clonotype was recorded a few times. This chain connects TRBV7-8 to TRBJ1-2, with no clear D. This CDR3 contains 15 residues. The germline CDR1 and CDR2 sequences are SGHVS and FQNEAQ. V was clipped by 1 base and J by 4 bases, with 13 bases between them. This chain's CDR3 is CASSLDFDGSYGYTF. For the CDR3, the DNA is TGTGCCAGCAGCTTAGACTTCGACGGCAGCTATGGCTACACCTTC.

In regard to this clonotype: Mismatch with germline at one junction end may stem from a read error. The chain recombines TRBV5-6 with TRBJ1-5, with 8 bases identical to TRBD1. Germline V gives CDR1 SGHDT, CDR2 YYEEEE. The CDR3 spans 14 residues. CDR3 bases: TGTGTCAGCAGCCTCAGGGGGCGCGGGCAGCCCCAGCATTTT. Its protein product is CVSSLRGRGQPQHF.

In this sample, this clonotype turned up a few times. The chain employs TRBV20-1 and TRBJ2-1; 8 bases map to TRBD1. Germline V gene lookup returns CDR1 DFQATT and CDR2 SNEGSKA (reference sequence). Losses at the gene ends were 1 base for V and 10 bases for J; bases not matched to a gene: 9. The CDR3 contains 14 residues. The chain's CDR3 is CSARGGQAIVEQFF. Here the CDR3 DNA reads TGCAGTGCTAGAGGGGGACAGGCAATAGTAGAGCAGTTCTTC.

The chain combines TRBV10-3 with TRBJ2-3; a weak D match, TRBD2 (5 bases). The CDR3 spans 15 residues. V was shortened by 0 bases and J by 4 bases, with 11 bases between the two germline ends. Germline V gene lookup returns CDR1 ENHRY and CDR2 SYGVKD. The CDR3 protein is CAISESVGNPDTQYF. The CDR3 DNA reads TGTGCCATCAGTGAGTCCGTCGGGAACCCAGATACGCAGTATTTT.

The gene calls are TRBV5-1 and TRBJ2-1, with D perhaps given as TRBD1 or TRBD2 (5 bases each). The CDR3 sequence is 15 residues long. Trimming took 2 bases from V and 3 from J, leaving 12 bases between them. Germline CDR1 is SGHRS and CDR2 is YFSETQ. In DNA, the CDR3 is TGCGCCAGCAGCTTCCGGGACGGCTACTACAATGAGCAGTTCTTC. Protein: CASSFRDGYYNEQFF.

This chain connects TRBV6-1 to TRBJ2-7, with D perhaps TRBD2 (6 bases). This CDR3 comprises 15 residues. Germline V gene data show CDR1 as MNHNS and CDR2 as SASEGT. V was trimmed by 1 base and J by 3 bases, leaving 13 bases between them. The CDR3 here is CASSEGGDRHYEQYF. The CDR3 region has the DNA TGTGCCAGCAGTGAAGGGGGGGACCGTCACTACGAGCAGTACTTC.

This chain joins TRBV29-1 and TRBJ2-7; 10 bases line up with TRBD1. J gave up 5 bases and V 7 bases, and 5 bases lay outside the gene matches. This CDR3 is built from 12 residues. Per germline, CDR1 SQVTM and CDR2 ANQGSEA. The chain's CDR3 is CSAGQGSHEQYF. DNA of the CDR3: TGCAGCGCGGGACAGGGGAGCCACGAGCAGTACTTC.

This clonotype was detected only once. The chain is built from TRBV11-2 and TRBJ2-1; TRBD2 agrees at 7 bases. The CDR3 contains 16 residues. Germline CDR1 SGHAT, CDR2 FQNNGV. Unmatched junction bases numbered 8, after V lost 4 bases and J lost 2 bases. DNA for the CDR3: TGTGCCAGCAGCTACCGCCGGGACTACACCTACAATGAGCAGTTCTTC. It codes for CASSYRRDYTYNEQFF.

A few counts support this clonotype. The chain has TRBV7-2 and TRBJ2-3, with 8 bases matching TRBD2. The CDR3 sequence is 16 residues long. Per the germline V gene, CDR1 is SGHTA and CDR2 is FQGNSA. The trim removed 5 bases at V and 3 bases at J, leaving 10 bases unmatched. The CDR3 DNA follows: TGTGCCAGCAGCCTATTGAGTAGCGGGATTACAGATACGCAGTATTTT. Protein sequence: CASSLLSSGITDTQYF.

The chain couples TRBV5-1 to TRBJ1-1, with 7 positions matching TRBD1. This CDR3 spans 14 amino acids. J lost 1 base, V lost 1 base, and 1 base had no gene match. CDR1 is SGHRS and CDR2 is YFSETQ in the germline V gene. The CDR3 sequence: CASSLWDRNTEAFF. As DNA, the CDR3 is TGCGCCAGCAGCTTGTGGGACAGGAACACTGAAGCTTTCTTT. Full variable domain (outside the CDR3, taken from reference TRBV5-1 and TRBJ1-1): KAGVTQTPRYLIKTRGQQVTLSCSPISGHRSVSWYQQTPGQGLQFLFEYFSETQRNKGNFPGRFSGRQFSNSRSEMNVSTLELGDSALYLCASSLWDRNTEAFFGQGTRLTVV.

The chain couples TRBV4-3 to TRBJ1-4; TRBD1 matches 9 bases. After removal of 1 base from V and 4 bases from J, the junction contained 4 bases not matched to a gene. Germline CDR1 and CDR2: LGHNA and YSLEER. CDR3 length equals 16 residues. The CDR3 loop is CASSQGGQGFNEKLFF. The DNA of the CDR3 is TGCGCCAGCAGCCAAGGGGGACAGGGCTTTAATGAAAAACTGTTTTTT.

This clonotype was seen a few times. CDR3 in DNA: TGCAGTGCTAGGGGGCGTGAGACCCAGTACTTC. It yields the protein CSARGRETQYF. The gene calls are TRBV20-1 and TRBJ2-5; TRBD1 might be the D (5 bases). Germline V gene sequence: CDR1 DFQATT, CDR2 SNEGSKA (reference sequence). Trimming shortened V by 3 bases and J by 5 bases, and 7 bases separated the two germline ends. The CDR3 is 11 residues long.

The V and J genes are TRBV28 and TRBJ2-3, with D perhaps TRBD1 (5 bases). V was shortened by 6 bases and J by 3 bases, with 16 bases between the two germline ends. Germline CDR1 reads MDHEN; CDR2 reads SYDVKM. CDR3 length: 15 residues. As DNA, the CDR3 is TGTGCCAGCAGCCAGGGATCCAGGCTTACAGATACGCAGTATTTT. Encoded protein: CASSQGSRLTDTQYF.

The chain has TRBV5-1 and TRBJ1-4; D call uncertain. The CDR3 runs 14 residues. Germline assignment: CDR1 SGHRS and CDR2 YFSETQ. Deletions cut 3 bases from V and 7 bases from J, with 13 bases between. The CDR3 loop is CASSSGSWGEKLFF. The DNA of the CDR3 is TGCGCCAGCAGCTCGGGATCCTGGGGTGAAAAACTGTTTTTT.

The chain carries TRBV4-1 and TRBJ2-7; D is uncertain. CDR1 and CDR2 (germline): MGHRA, YSYEKL. Trimming removed 0 bases from V and 2 bases from J, with 17 bases in between. The CDR3 sequence is 17 residues long. The CDR3 here is CASSQELVRVEAYEQYF. The CDR3, as DNA: TGCGCCAGCAGCCAAGAATTAGTTCGGGTAGAAGCCTACGAGCAGTACTTC.

The gene calls are TRBV10-2 and TRBJ2-1; TRBD2 matches at 14 bases. Trimming took 6 bases from V and 10 from J; bases not matched to a gene: 5. Looked up from germline, CDR1 is WSHSY and CDR2 is SAAADI. CDR3 length: 14 amino acids. The CDR3 nucleotides read TGCGCCAGCAGGAAGACTAGCGGGGGGGCCGAGCAGTTCTTC. Translated, it gives CASRKTSGGAEQFF.

This chain joins TRBV12-3 or TRBV12-4 and TRBJ2-5; D may be TRBD2 (6 bases). The germline V and J ends were trimmed by 6 bases and 4 bases, with 12 bases remaining between them. The CDR3 sequence is 13 residues long. The CDR3 bases are TGTGCCAGCAGCGGACTAACCAGAGAGACCCAGTACTTC. Translation: CASSGLTRETQYF.